This T cell receptor beta chain was recovered during a study of T-cell reconstitution after alpha-beta-depleted transplantation in children. Study results and limitations: Certain patients had high TCRbeta diversity at day 60, and it came from recipient T cells and thymic progenitors that survived. Among T cells one year after transplant, newly produced cells accounted for most counts and diversity. About two months after transplant, alpha-beta T cells reportedly came from several hundred expanded graft clones.

CDR1 and CDR2 from the germline V gene are MGHRA and YSYEKL. The CDR3 spans 16 residues. Trimming took 4 bases from V and 0 from J, leaving 15 bases between them. On this clonotype itself: Antigen specificity is unknown.

The TCRbeta library was prepared with unique molecular identifiers. TCRdb recomputed calls from the PCR reads with MiXCR, one row per CDR3 protein. The sample lists under 750,000 distinct CDR3 sequences; around 23% were seen once. The source is a boy in the first two years of life who had a stem cell transplant for acute myeloid leukemia, so the T cells may come from the graft donor. The material sequenced was PBMCs, mostly from graft donor cells, taken 360 days after TCRalphabeta/CD19-depleted stem cell transplant. The V call is TRBV4-1, the J call TRBJ1-1; D gene uncertain. DNA for the CDR3: TGCGCCAGCAGCCTCCTCGGGCAGGCGATGAACACTGAAGCTTTCTTT. Translation: CASSLLGQAMNTEAFF.